The next 3 T cell receptor beta chains were all read from a single sample in a study of cytomegalovirus exposure and HLA in healthy donors. Primers included in the PCR were 60 Vbeta and 13 Jbeta primers. The assay was immunoSEQ multiplex PCR, and TCRdb's table has in-frame clones only and misses some. The repertoire holds over 150,000 clones, roughly four fifths seen once, with roughly a tenth in the top ten. The sequenced sample consisted of PBMCs. The receptors stem from a man aged 50 to 60 in good health and CMV-seropositive.

This clone was seen a few times. The chain links TRBV4-3 to TRBJ1-2; no definite D call. Trimming removed 4 bases at V and 7 bases at J, with 22 bases between. In germline, CDR1 is LGHNA, CDR2 YSLEER. The CDR3 is made up of 16 amino acids. The CDR3 sequence is CASSPRGSPHTGGYTF. CDR3 nucleotide sequence: TGCGCCAGCAGCCCTCGCGGATCACCGCACACGGGTGGCTACACCTTC.

This chain joins TRBV5-4 and TRBJ2-1, with a possible D match to TRBD1 (7 bases). The CDR3 is 17 amino acids. Between the trimmed V and J ends, which lost 4 bases and 1 base, there was a span of 18 bases. Germline CDR1 reads SGHNT; CDR2 reads YYREEE (reference sequence). Written as DNA, the CDR3 is TGTGCCAGCAGCATCCAGGGGGGCGGATGGTCCTACAATGAGCAGTTCTTC. This codes for CASSIQGGGWSYNEQFF.

J is TRBJ1-2 and V is TRBV5-1; the match to TRBD1 covers 7 bases. After removal of 4 bases from V and 0 bases from J, the junction contained 9 bases not matched to a gene. Germline V gene lookup returns CDR1 SGHRS and CDR2 YFSETQ. This CDR3 spans 16 amino acids. In nucleotides, the CDR3 is TGCGCCAGCAGCCTCCGGACAGGTTCAGCTAACTATGGCTACACCTTC. The encoded protein is CASSLRTGSANYGYTF.